Listed here are 2 T cell receptor beta chains from one sample, sequenced in a study of blood T cell repertoires in COVID-19. The table came from immunoSEQ multiplex PCR; TCRdb's copy has only in-frame clones and leaves some out. Of some 180,000 clones in the sample, around 85% were seen once. Sequencing was done on a sample of PBMCs or T cells enriched from blood (not recorded which). The source of these receptors is a man aged 40-55 years who had recovered from COVID-19.

On this clone itself: Different DNA sequences within this sample yield the same CDR3. The gene calls are TRBV18 and TRBJ2-2; the match to TRBD1 covers 8 bases. With V trimmed by 2 bases and J by 1 base, 0 bases remained unmatched. Germline lookup yields CDR1 KGHSH and CDR2 LQKENI. The CDR3 totals 15 residues. The CDR3 protein is CASSPGQGNTGELFF. The CDR3, as DNA: TGTGCCAGCTCACCAGGACAGGGGAACACCGGGGAGCTGTTTTTT.

The chain carries TRBV6-5 and TRBJ1-3; tentatively, D is TRBD1 (6 bases). With 2 bases removed from V and 1 base from J, the gap between germline ends came to 9 bases. The CDR3 extends over 15 amino acids. Germline lookup yields CDR1 MNHEY and CDR2 SVGAGI. The CDR3 region is CASSYDTGSGNTIYF. DNA for the CDR3: TGTGCCAGCAGTTACGATACAGGGTCTGGAAACACCATATATTTT.